One sample yielded the 31 T cell receptor beta chains listed below, sequenced in a study of CD8+ T cells in alopecia areata. RNA extraction was followed by reverse transcription into cDNA, which acted as the sequencing template. The assay was immunoSEQ multiplex PCR, and TCRdb's table has in-frame clones only and misses some. The sample has some 200,000 clones, 45% to 65% seen once. The treatment denotes: oral pan-JAK inhibitor, 5-10 mg twice daily. The material sequenced was CD4+ T cells sorted from blood, taken at week 4, from a patient treated with tofacitinib. The receptor source for this set is a human donor with alopecia areata.

This clone has a handful of counts. In the same sample, other DNA sequences code for this CDR3. V and J are TRBV29-1 and TRBJ1-5, with TRBD1 matching over 7 bases. Trimming took 4 bases from V and 3 from J; bases not matched to a gene: 3. The CDR3 consists of 13 residues. CDR1 is SQVTM and CDR2 is ANQGSEA in the germline V gene. Here the CDR3 reads CSVGQGPNQPQHF. The CDR3 DNA reads as TGCAGCGTTGGACAGGGTCCCAATCAGCCCCAGCATTTT.

The CDR3 nucleotides are TGTGCCTGGAAGCTGGACAGGGGTCTCTCTGGGGCCAACGTCCTGACTTTC. Its translation is CAWKLDRGLSGANVLTF. The chain has TRBV30 and TRBJ2-6; 9 bases fit TRBD1. V shed 4 bases, J shed 0 bases, and the junction held 7 bases outside the gene matches. From germline, CDR1 is GTSNPN and CDR2 SVGIG (reference sequence). This CDR3 is 17 amino acids long.

V and J are TRBV7-6 and TRBJ2-5; D is unclear. Trimming left V 0 bases short and J 6 bases short, with 5 bases between. This CDR3 is 12 amino acids long. Germline loops: CDR1 SGHVS, CDR2 FNYEAQ. The CDR3 nucleotides are TGTGCCAGCAGCTTAGCGCAAAAGACCCAGTACTTC. Its protein product is CASSLAQKTQYF.

The chain joins TRBV30 to TRBJ2-5; unclear D gene. V was clipped by 0 bases and J by 2 bases, with 10 bases between them. Germline CDR1 GTSNPN, CDR2 SVGIG (reference sequence). This CDR3 comprises 14 residues. In DNA, the CDR3 is TGTGCCTGGAGTGTACAGTCCGGGCAAGAGACCCAGTACTTC. Its protein is CAWSVQSGQETQYF. Together with reference TRBV30 and TRBJ2-5, the CDR3 gives the full variable domain: SQTIHQWPATLVQPVGSPLSLECTVEGTSNPNLYWYRQAAGRGLQLLFYSVGIGQISSEVPQNLSASRPQDRQFILSSKKLLLSDSGFYLCAWSVQSGQETQYFGPGTRLLVL.

The J gene is TRBJ1-6, the V gene TRBV5-1; 11 nucleotides match TRBD1. CDR1 SGHRS and CDR2 YFSETQ come from the germline V gene. The CDR3 sequence is 19 residues long. V lost 6 bases and J lost 8; bases outside the gene matches: 19. CDR3 sequence: CASTAEDRGRIGLDSPLHF. The CDR3 region has the DNA TGCGCCAGCACCGCGGAGGACAGGGGGCGAATTGGATTAGATTCACCCCTCCACTTT.

This CDR3 reads CASSSPGGIETQYF. Written as DNA, the CDR3 is TGTGCCAGCAGTTCCCCGGGCGGGATAGAGACCCAGTACTTC. V and J are TRBV2 and TRBJ2-5, with D possibly matching TRBD2 (6 bases). CDR3 length: 14 residues. Germline CDR1 is SNHLY and CDR2 is FYNNEI. V was pared by 5 bases and J by 4 bases, with 14 bases between.

The chain carries TRBV7-2 and TRBJ2-3; no definite D call. V was clipped by 3 bases and J by 3 bases, with 10 bases between them. The V gene's germline CDR1 is SGHTA and CDR2 FQGNSA. This CDR3 spans 14 amino acids. The CDR3 coding sequence is TGTGCCAGCAGCTTGCCAAAAACAACAGATACGCAGTATTTT. Translating gives CASSLPKTTDTQYF.

The chain recombines TRBV29-1 with TRBJ1-1, with a possible D match to TRBD1 (5 bases). Per germline, CDR1 SQVTM and CDR2 ANQGSEA. The CDR3 spans 14 residues. V was pared by 7 bases and J by 0 bases, with 15 bases between. The CDR3 here is CSARVDRLNTEAFF. For the CDR3, the DNA is TGCAGCGCTCGAGTTGACAGACTGAACACTGAAGCTTTCTTT.

The chain recombines TRBV7-2 with TRBJ1-2; D unresolved. The germline gives CDR1 SGHTA, CDR2 FQGNSA. Deletions cut 3 bases from V and 4 bases from J, with 3 bases between. This CDR3 comprises 11 residues. Here the CDR3 reads CASSFSYGYTF. CDR3 sequence (DNA): TGTGCCAGCAGCTTCAGCTATGGCTACACCTTC.

This chain joins TRBV5-4 and TRBJ2-3; possible D gene TRBD2, 6 bases. V was pared by 0 bases and J by 4 bases, with 12 bases between. The CDR3 runs to 15 residues. The V gene's germline CDR1 is SGHNT and CDR2 YYREEE (reference sequence). The CDR3 region is CASSLAAGRPDTQYF. The CDR3 nucleotides are TGTGCCAGCAGCTTGGCGGCGGGGCGGCCAGATACGCAGTATTTT. The full variable domain, rest sourced from reference TRBV5-4 and TRBJ2-3, is ETGVTQSPTHLIKTRGQQVTLRCSSQSGHNTVSWYQQALGQGPQFIFQYYREEENGRGNFPPRFSGLQFPNYSSELNVNALELDDSALYLCASSLAAGRPDTQYFGPGTRLTVL.

A few counts support this clone. This rearrangement joins TRBV29-1 to TRBJ2-5, with D possibly TRBD1 on 6 matching bases. The CDR3 is 14 amino acids. The germline V gene encodes CDR1 SQVTM and CDR2 ANQGSEA. V gave up 6 bases and J gave up 5 bases, with 19 bases separating them. The DNA of the CDR3 is TGCAGCGTCTACGGACCACAGGGAGTCGAGACCCAGTACTTC. This translates into CSVYGPQGVETQYF.

This clone came up a few times. In DNA, the CDR3 is TGTGCCAGCATCTTACGGACAGGGGGCACAGATACGCAGTATTTT. Translating gives CASILRTGGTDTQYF. This sequence joins TRBV27 and TRBJ2-3; 9 bases are a match to TRBD1. Per the germline V gene, CDR1 is MNHEY and CDR2 is SMNVEV (reference sequence). The length of the CDR3 is 15 residues. Unmatched junction bases numbered 6, after V lost 7 bases and J lost 1 base.

With regard to this clone: Other DNA sequences of this sample code for an identical CDR3. Written as DNA, the CDR3 is TGCAGTGCTAGAGATAGGGAGACCCAGTACTTC. It specifies CSARDRETQYF. V and J are TRBV20-1 and TRBJ2-5; D ambiguous. CDR3 length: 11 residues. V lost 0 bases, J lost 5 bases, and 4 bases lay in between. CDR1 and CDR2 (germline): DFQATT, SNEGSKA (reference sequence).

The V call is TRBV5-1, the J call TRBJ2-5; the match to TRBD2 covers 7 bases. There are 15 residues in the CDR3. Germline CDR1 is SGHRS and CDR2 is YFSETQ. After removal of 1 base from V and 2 bases from J, the junction contained 5 bases not matched to a gene. CDR3: CASSLQTSPQETQYF. As DNA, the CDR3 is TGCGCCAGCAGCTTGCAGACTAGCCCACAAGAGACCCAGTACTTC.

The chain carries TRBV14 and TRBJ1-2; 9 bases are shared with TRBD1. The CDR3 is made up of 20 amino acids. V lost 4 bases to trimming and J lost 4 bases; unmatched junction nucleotides: 22. In germline, CDR1 is SGHDN, CDR2 FVKESK. The CDR3 DNA follows: TGTGCCAGCAGCCCCCACGGTTGGGACTATCAGACAGGGGGGGTCTATGGCTACACCTTC. Translation: CASSPHGWDYQTGGVYGYTF.

This clone was counted a few times. The chain links TRBV29-1 to TRBJ2-3, with TRBD2 identical over 8 bases. Germline loops: CDR1 SQVTM, CDR2 ANQGSEA. V gave up 4 bases and J gave up 6 bases; unmatched junction bases: 9. This CDR3 contains 14 residues. This chain's CDR3 is CSVGAGLGVDTQYF. CDR3 DNA: TGCAGCGTTGGGGCGGGACTAGGGGTTGATACGCAGTATTTT.

This clone was seen more than once but under ten times. V and J are TRBV7-9 and TRBJ2-7; D gene unclear. The CDR3 has 12 amino acids. V dropped 5 bases and J dropped 4 bases, with 9 bases sitting between them. Germline V lookup: CDR1 SEHNR, CDR2 FQNEAQ (reference sequence). CDR3 residues: CASSPALYEQYF. The DNA for the CDR3 is TGTGCCAGCAGCCCTGCACTTTACGAGCAGTACTTC.

The chain is built from TRBV30 and TRBJ1-6; D may be TRBD1 (6 bases). The CDR3 totals 15 residues. The V gene's germline CDR1 is GTSNPN and CDR2 SVGIG (reference sequence). Deletions cut 0 bases from V and 6 bases from J, with 12 bases between. The CDR3: CAWSVLVRGNSPLHF. CDR3 bases: TGTGCCTGGAGTGTGTTGGTCAGGGGTAATTCACCCCTCCACTTT.

This clone was counted a few times. This chain joins TRBV2 and TRBJ1-5; D unclear. The CDR3 is 12 amino acids. Trimming cost V 6 bases and J 7 bases, with 10 bases left between them. Germline V gene data show CDR1 as SNHLY and CDR2 as FYNNEI. This chain's CDR3 is CASRTDGQPQHF. Here the CDR3 DNA reads TGTGCCAGCAGAACGGACGGCCAGCCCCAGCATTTT.

The rearrangement uses TRBV4-2 and TRBJ2-5; D unresolved. The CDR3 extends over 13 amino acids. CDR1 is LGHNA and CDR2 is YNFKEQ in the germline V gene. V was shortened by 1 base and J by 4 bases, with 7 bases between the two germline ends. This CDR3 is CASSQAPGETQYF. CDR3 DNA sequence: TGTGCCAGCAGCCAAGCTCCGGGAGAGACCCAGTACTTC.

In its sample, this clone was seen a few times. The rearrangement joins TRBV7-8 to TRBJ2-5, with TRBD1 as a possible D gene (6 bases). The CDR3 length is 14 residues. From germline, CDR1 is SGHVS and CDR2 FQNEAQ. Trimming removed 4 bases from V and 2 bases from J, with 11 bases in between. The CDR3: CASSSDRNQETQYF. The CDR3, as DNA: TGTGCCAGCAGCTCGGACAGAAATCAAGAGACCCAGTACTTC.

The chain carries TRBV7-9 and TRBJ1-5; no definite D call. The germline CDR1 and CDR2 sequences are SEHNR and FQNEAQ (reference sequence). V was shortened by 5 bases and J by 9 bases, with 32 bases between the two germline ends. The CDR3 is 19 residues long. The CDR3 is CASSLMDLVSVAVVGPQHF. DNA of the CDR3: TGTGCCAGCAGCCTAATGGACCTAGTTTCGGTGGCTGTAGTGGGGCCCCAGCATTTT.

This chain links TRBV7-2 with TRBJ2-5; TRBD1 is a possible D gene (5 bases). CDR1 and CDR2 (germline): SGHTA, FQGNSA. This CDR3 is built from 14 residues. The V end was cut by 4 bases, the J end by 1 base, with 10 bases between. The CDR3 is CASSSQGIQETQYF. As DNA, the CDR3 is TGTGCCAGCAGCTCCCAGGGTATCCAAGAGACCCAGTACTTC.

Concerning this clone itself: The identical CDR3 is also encoded by other nucleotide sequences in the sample. The chain links TRBV30 to TRBJ1-5; D is unresolved. V was shortened by 0 bases and J by 0 bases, with 6 bases between the two germline ends. This CDR3 spans 14 amino acids. From germline, CDR1 is GTSNPN and CDR2 SVGIG (reference sequence). The CDR3 reads CAWSVLNSNQPQHF. CDR3 sequence (DNA): TGTGCCTGGAGTGTTCTGAATAGCAATCAGCCCCAGCATTTT.

The chain employs TRBV30 and TRBJ2-5; TRBD2 agrees at 9 bases. The ends lost 0 bases at V and 4 bases at J; junction bases unmatched: 9. The CDR3 totals 16 residues. Germline V gene sequence: CDR1 GTSNPN, CDR2 SVGIG (reference sequence). The CDR3 region is CAWSVTSGGMGETQYF. The CDR3 nucleotides are TGTGCCTGGAGTGTAACCAGCGGGGGGATGGGAGAGACCCAGTACTTC.

V usage is TRBV5-6 and J usage is TRBJ1-1, with 9 bases identical to TRBD1. The ends lost 3 bases at V and 4 bases at J; junction bases unmatched: 1. Germline V gives CDR1 SGHDT, CDR2 YYEEEE. The CDR3 has 13 amino acids. CDR3 loop: CASSSGQGTEAFF. The CDR3 DNA sequence: TGTGCCAGCAGCTCGGGACAGGGCACTGAAGCTTTCTTT.

In the case of this clone: Other DNA sequences in the sample encode the same CDR3. The chain links TRBV30 to TRBJ2-5; tentative D call: TRBD2 (6 bases). The CDR3 sequence is 12 residues long. The germline gives CDR1 GTSNPN, CDR2 SVGIG (reference sequence). Trimming left V 0 bases short and J 4 bases short, with 6 bases between. The CDR3 region is CAWSVGGETQYF. CDR3 nucleotide sequence: TGTGCCTGGAGTGTCGGGGGAGAGACCCAGTACTTC.

V and J are TRBV2 and TRBJ1-1; unclear D gene. The CDR3 loop spans 12 amino acids. CDR1 is SNHLY and CDR2 is FYNNEI in the germline V gene. The V end was cut by 6 bases, the J end by 11 bases, with 16 bases between. CDR3 sequence (DNA): TGTGCCAGCAGCGAAAGGGTCCCCCGCGCTTTCTTT. Protein sequence: CASSERVPRAFF.

V usage is TRBV6-5 and J usage is TRBJ1-3; D remains unclear. Germline V CDR1 and CDR2: MNHEY, SVGAGI. V gave up 0 bases and J gave up 6 bases, with 9 bases separating them. CDR3 length equals 14 residues. The CDR3 bases are TGTGCCAGCAGTTACTCGAGCACAGCAAACACCATATATTTT. This codes for CASSYSSTANTIYF.

The V gene is TRBV18, the J gene TRBJ1-2; tentative D call: TRBD1 (6 bases). Trimming removed 2 bases at V and 0 bases at J, with 10 bases between. The CDR3 runs 15 residues. Germline V gene lookup returns CDR1 KGHSH and CDR2 LQKENI. This CDR3 reads CASSPNRESNYGYTF. DNA of the CDR3: TGTGCCAGCTCACCAAACAGGGAGTCTAACTATGGCTACACCTTC. The whole variable domain, remainder taken from reference TRBV18 and TRBJ1-2, is NAGVMQNPRHLVRRRGQEARLRCSPMKGHSHVYWYRQLPEEGLKFMVYLQKENIIDESGMPKERFSAEFPKEGPSILRIQQVVRGDSAAYFCASSPNRESNYGYTFGSGTRLTVV.

CDR3 in DNA: TGTGCCAGCAGTTCCCAGGTCACCACTCTACTGAGCCAAGAGACCCAGTACTTC. Translated: CASSSQVTTLLSQETQYF. The J gene is TRBJ2-5, the V gene TRBV28; D is unresolved. The V and J ends lost 4 bases and 1 base respectively, with 22 bases between them. Germline-derived CDR1 and CDR2 are MDHEN and SYDVKM. The CDR3 has 18 residues.